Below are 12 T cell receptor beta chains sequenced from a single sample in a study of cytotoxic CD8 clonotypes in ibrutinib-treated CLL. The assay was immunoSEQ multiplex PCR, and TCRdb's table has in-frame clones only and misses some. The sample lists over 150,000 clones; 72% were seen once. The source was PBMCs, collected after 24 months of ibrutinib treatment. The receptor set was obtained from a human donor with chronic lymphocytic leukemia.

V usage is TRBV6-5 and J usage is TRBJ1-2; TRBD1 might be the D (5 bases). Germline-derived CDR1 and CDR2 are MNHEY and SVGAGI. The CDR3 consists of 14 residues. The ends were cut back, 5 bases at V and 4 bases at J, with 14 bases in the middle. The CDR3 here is CASSRLVRGYGYTF. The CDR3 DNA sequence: TGTGCCAGCAGTAGACTCGTGAGGGGCTATGGCTACACCTTC.

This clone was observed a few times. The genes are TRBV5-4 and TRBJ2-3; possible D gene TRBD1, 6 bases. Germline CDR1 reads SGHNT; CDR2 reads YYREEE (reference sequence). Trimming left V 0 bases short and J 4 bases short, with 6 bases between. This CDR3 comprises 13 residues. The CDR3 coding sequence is TGTGCCAGCAGCTTGGAGGGGGCAGATACGCAGTATTTT. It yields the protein CASSLEGADTQYF.

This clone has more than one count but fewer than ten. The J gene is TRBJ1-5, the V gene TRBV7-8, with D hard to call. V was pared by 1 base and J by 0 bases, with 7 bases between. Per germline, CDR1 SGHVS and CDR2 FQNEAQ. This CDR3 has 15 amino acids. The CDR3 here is CASSLVGYSNQPQHF. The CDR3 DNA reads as TGTGCCAGCAGCTTAGTCGGTTATAGCAATCAGCCCCAGCATTTT.

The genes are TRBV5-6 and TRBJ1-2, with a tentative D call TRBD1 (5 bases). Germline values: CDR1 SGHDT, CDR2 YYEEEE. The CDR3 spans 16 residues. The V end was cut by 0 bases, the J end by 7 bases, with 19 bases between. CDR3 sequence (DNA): TGTGCCAGCAGCTTGGGAGGCGTAAACGCAGGGTTTGGCTACACCTTC. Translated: CASSLGGVNAGFGYTF.

In DNA, the CDR3 is TGTGCCTGGAGTGCTCAAAAAGAGCAGTACTTC. Translated: CAWSAQKEQYF. The chain uses TRBV30 and TRBJ2-7; no definite D call. The V end lost 1 base, the J end lost 7 bases, and 8 bases lay between the germline ends. There are 11 residues in the CDR3. CDR1 GTSNPN and CDR2 SVGIG come from the germline V gene (reference sequence).

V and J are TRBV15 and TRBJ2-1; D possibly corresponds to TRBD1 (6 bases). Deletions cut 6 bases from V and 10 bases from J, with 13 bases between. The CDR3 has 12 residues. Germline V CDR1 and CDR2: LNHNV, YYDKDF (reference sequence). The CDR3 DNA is TGTGCCACCAGTGCAGGGGCAATAGAGCAGTTCTTC. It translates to CATSAGAIEQFF. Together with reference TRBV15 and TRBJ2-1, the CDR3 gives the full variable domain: DAMVIQNPRYQVTQFGKPVTLSCSQTLNHNVMYWYQQKSSQAPKLLFHYYDKDFNNEADTPDNFQSRRPNTSFCFLDIRSPGLGDTAMYLCATSAGAIEQFFGPGTRLTVL.

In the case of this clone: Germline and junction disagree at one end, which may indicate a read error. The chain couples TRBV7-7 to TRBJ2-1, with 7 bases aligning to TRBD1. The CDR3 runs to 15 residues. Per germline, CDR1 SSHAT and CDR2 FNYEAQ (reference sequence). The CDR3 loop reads CASSVSVTGIDEQFF. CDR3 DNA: TGTGCTAGCAGCGTCTCCGTGACAGGGATCGATGAGCAGTTCTTC.

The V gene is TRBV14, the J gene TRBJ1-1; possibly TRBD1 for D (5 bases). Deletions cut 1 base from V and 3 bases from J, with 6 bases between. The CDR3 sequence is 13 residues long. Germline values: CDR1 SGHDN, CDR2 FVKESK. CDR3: CASSQARDTEAFF. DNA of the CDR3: TGTGCCAGCAGCCAAGCCAGGGACACTGAAGCTTTCTTT.

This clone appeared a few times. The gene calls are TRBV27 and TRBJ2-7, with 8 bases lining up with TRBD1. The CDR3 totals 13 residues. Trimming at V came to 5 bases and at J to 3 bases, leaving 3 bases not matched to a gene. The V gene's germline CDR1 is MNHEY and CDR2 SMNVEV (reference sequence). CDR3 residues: CASSDTGGYEQYF. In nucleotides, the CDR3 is TGTGCCAGCAGTGATACAGGGGGCTACGAGCAGTACTTC.

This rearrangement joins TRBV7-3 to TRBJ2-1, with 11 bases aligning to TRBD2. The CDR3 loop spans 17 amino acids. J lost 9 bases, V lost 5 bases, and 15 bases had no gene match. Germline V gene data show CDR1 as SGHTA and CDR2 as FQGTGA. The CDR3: CASSPTTSGIPHREQFF. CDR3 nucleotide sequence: TGTGCCAGCAGCCCGACGACTAGCGGGATTCCCCACCGTGAGCAGTTCTTC.

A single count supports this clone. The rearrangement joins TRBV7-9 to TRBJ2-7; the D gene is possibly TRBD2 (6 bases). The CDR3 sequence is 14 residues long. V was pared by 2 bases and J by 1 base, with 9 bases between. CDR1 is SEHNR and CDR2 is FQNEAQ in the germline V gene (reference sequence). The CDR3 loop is CASSLTAGSYEQYF. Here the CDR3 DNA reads TGTGCCAGCAGCTTAACGGCGGGATCCTACGAGCAGTACTTC.

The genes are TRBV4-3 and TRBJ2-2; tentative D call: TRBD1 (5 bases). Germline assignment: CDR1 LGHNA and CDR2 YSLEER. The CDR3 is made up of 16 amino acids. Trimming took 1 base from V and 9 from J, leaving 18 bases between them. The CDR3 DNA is TGCGCCAGCAGCCAAGGCGGTCGACAGTCAGCAAGGGAGCTGTTTTTT. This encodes CASSQGGRQSARELFF.